One and the same sample provided the 30 T cell receptor beta chains below, sequenced in a study of regulatory T cells in long-lasting Graves disease. Relying on iRepertoire HTBI primers and Arm-PCR of CDR3 regions, the team built TCR beta libraries. TCRdb re-called the multiplex PCR reads through MiXCR, storing one row per CDR3 protein. Of 370,000 or so distinct CDR3 sequences listed, 15% to 20% are singletons. Time point indicated: newly diagnosed GD, antithyroid drugs for less than 3 months. RNA isolated from PBMCs was used to make the TCR library. The same data also went into a second study, on T cells in Graves' hyperthyroidism and ophthalmopathy.

The material was peripheral blood mononuclear cells (PBMCs), obtained at new diagnosis, from a patient treated with antithyroid drugs. All receptors come from a woman younger than 30 with Graves disease.

The V gene is TRBV28, the J gene TRBJ2-1; no reliable D call. CDR3 length: 14 amino acids. Germline CDR1 reads MDHEN; CDR2 reads SYDVKM. Trimming stripped 1 base from V and 4 bases from J, with 8 bases between. Here the CDR3 reads CASSLYRRYNEQFF. CDR3 DNA sequence: TGTGCCAGCAGTTTATATCGGAGATACAATGAGCAGTTCTTC.

Comment on this clonotype: A far more abundant clone sits one base away, making this likely a read error. The gene calls are TRBV15 and TRBJ2-1; D remains unclear. CDR1 and CDR2 (germline): LNHNV, YYDKDF (reference sequence). The length of the CDR3 is 14 residues. With 1 base removed from V and 13 bases from J, the gap between germline ends came to 17 bases. CDR3 sequence: CATSRGPVQETQFF. The CDR3 bases are TGTGCCACCAGCAGAGGTCCAGTCCAAGAGACCCAGTTCTTC.

About this clonotype: A much larger clone differs from this one at a single base, so this may be a read error. No conserved phenylalanine or tryptophan is present at the end of the CDR3, so a read error is the likely explanation. V is TRBV7-7 and J is TRBJ2-1; D is perhaps TRBD2 (5 bases). CDR3 size: 17 residues. In germline, CDR1 is SSHAT, CDR2 FNYEAQ (reference sequence). The DNA of the CDR3 is TGTGCTAGCAGCTTAGCCTCTGGCGGAGGCTCCTACAATGAGCAGTTCCTC. This codes for CASSLASGGGSYNEQFL.

This clonotype was picked up many times. The rearrangement links TRBV5-1 to TRBJ2-1; D gene uncertain. Germline assignment: CDR1 SGHRS and CDR2 YFSETQ. The CDR3 is made up of 14 amino acids. Trimming stripped 0 bases from V and 6 bases from J, with 10 bases between. CDR3 in amino acids: CASSLGTATNEQFF. CDR3 bases: TGCGCCAGCAGCTTGGGTACAGCCACCAATGAGCAGTTCTTC. Full variable domain (missing parts from reference TRBV5-1 and TRBJ2-1): KAGVTQTPRYLIKTRGQQVTLSCSPISGHRSVSWYQQTPGQGLQFLFEYFSETQRNKGNFPGRFSGRQFSNSRSEMNVSTLELGDSALYLCASSLGTATNEQFFGPGTRLTVL.

In this sample, this clonotype turned up many times. For the CDR3, the DNA is TGCGCCAGCAGCCAAGATCCCCCCTCTAGCACAGATACGCAGTATTTT. Protein product: CASSQDPPSSTDTQYF. This chain links TRBV4-1 with TRBJ2-3; D unclear. Germline V gene sequence: CDR1 MGHRA, CDR2 YSYEKL. The germline V and J ends were trimmed by 0 bases and 0 bases, with 10 bases remaining between them. CDR3 length equals 16 residues.

Ten or more counts support this clonotype. The chain couples TRBV7-9 to TRBJ2-5, with D tentatively TRBD1 or TRBD2 (5 bases each). CDR1 SEHNR and CDR2 FQNEAQ come from the germline V gene (reference sequence). Trimming took off 5 bases at V and 3 bases at J, with 13 bases between the two ends. This CDR3 spans 14 amino acids. The CDR3 loop reads CASSPFLGEETQYF. CDR3 nucleotides: TGTGCCAGCAGCCCGTTCCTGGGGGAAGAGACCCAGTACTTC.

Comments on this clonotype: This sequence may be a read error, since a much larger clone differs from it by one base. The chain carries TRBV6-2 or TRBV6-3 and TRBJ1-1; TRBD1 matches 8 bases. Per germline, CDR1 MNHEY and CDR2 SVGEGT. This CDR3 is built from 13 residues. The CDR3 spells CAGSKTGDTEAFF. CDR3 bases: TGTGCCGGCAGTAAGACAGGGGACACTGAAGCTTTCTTT.

The table lists this clonotype with many counts. This rearrangement joins TRBV28 to TRBJ1-2; tentative D call: TRBD1 (5 bases). The CDR3 runs to 13 residues. Germline V gene lookup returns CDR1 MDHEN and CDR2 SYDVKM. V lost 8 bases to trimming and J lost 4 bases, with 14 bases between them. CDR3 sequence reads: CASHPGQTYGYTF. The CDR3 nucleotides are TGTGCCAGCCACCCAGGGCAGACCTATGGCTACACCTTC.

This clonotype was seen at least ten times. This chain links TRBV11-2 with TRBJ2-1; D gene ambiguous. Trimming took 2 bases from V and 4 from J, leaving 24 bases between them. The germline gives CDR1 SGHAT, CDR2 FQNNGV. There are 19 residues in the CDR3. The CDR3 here is CASSLQPHLPRQEYNEQFF. The DNA for the CDR3 is TGTGCCAGCAGCTTACAACCCCATCTCCCCCGGCAGGAGTACAATGAGCAGTTCTTC.

This clonotype was seen ten or more times. The chain combines TRBV5-1 with TRBJ2-7; 9 bases match TRBD1. The CDR3 covers 13 residues. V lost 7 bases and J lost 5; bases outside the gene matches: 7. Germline V lookup: CDR1 SGHRS, CDR2 YFSETQ. The chain's CDR3 is CASHTRTGDEQYF. DNA for the CDR3: TGCGCCAGCCATACCCGGACAGGGGACGAGCAGTACTTC.

This clonotype was seen a few times. A read error is possible here, since a much larger clone lies one base away. This chain connects TRBV7-9 to TRBJ2-5, with TRBD2 matching over 9 bases. Germline V lookup: CDR1 SEHNR, CDR2 FQNEAQ (reference sequence). V shed 3 bases, J shed 2 bases, and the junction held 7 bases outside the gene matches. The CDR3 loop spans 16 amino acids. Here the CDR3 DNA reads TGTGCCAGCAGCTTCCTTCGAGCGGGGGGTCAAGAGACCCAGTACTTC. Translation: CASSFLRAGGQETQYF.

This clonotype was observed at least ten times. CDR3 sequence reads: CASRETVAPNQPQHF. As DNA, the CDR3 is TGCGCCAGCAGGGAGACAGTGGCTCCCAATCAGCCCCAGCATTTT. The chain couples TRBV5-1 to TRBJ1-5; D might be TRBD1 (5 bases). There are 15 residues in the CDR3. V dropped 5 bases and J dropped 3 bases, with 15 bases sitting between them. Germline V gene sequence: CDR1 SGHRS, CDR2 YFSETQ.

This clonotype occurred a few times. The V and J genes are TRBV6-1 and TRBJ1-2; 11 nucleotides agree with TRBD1. J was trimmed by 4 bases and V by 8 bases; bases with no gene match: 9. Germline CDR1 and CDR2: MNHNS and SASEGT. The CDR3 runs to 15 residues. The CDR3 DNA follows: TGTGCCAGCGGACGAACGGACAGGGGGCCCTATGGCTACACCTTC. Residues: CASGRTDRGPYGYTF.

This clonotype was recorded many times. The chain couples TRBV5-1 to TRBJ2-3, with TRBD1 matching 12 bases. After removal of 1 base from V and 5 bases from J, the junction contained 11 bases not matched to a gene. The CDR3 totals 18 residues. Germline V gives CDR1 SGHRS, CDR2 YFSETQ. CDR3 coding DNA: TGCGCCAGCAGCTTGAGGGGCCGGGACAGGGGGCTTGGAGATACGCAGTATTTT. This sequence encodes CASSLRGRDRGLGDTQYF.

This clonotype was seen at least ten times. The chain couples TRBV7-2 to TRBJ2-4, with no clear D. CDR1 SGHTA and CDR2 FQGNSA come from the germline V gene. Trimming left V 3 bases short and J 7 bases short, with 13 bases between. The length of the CDR3 is 14 residues. In DNA, the CDR3 is TGTGCCAGCAGCTTCCGAGACGGTGTGAACATTCAGTACTTC. Its translation is CASSFRDGVNIQYF.

This clonotype was seen more than once but under ten times. The chain has TRBV9 and TRBJ2-3; D not resolved. The germline V and J ends were trimmed by 3 bases and 0 bases, with 26 bases remaining between them. This CDR3 is built from 20 residues. Germline V gives CDR1 SGDLS, CDR2 YYNGEE. The CDR3 nucleotides are TGTGCCAGCAGCGATCCCACCTACCGGAGACGGCATTATAGCACAGATACGCAGTATTTT. Its translation is CASSDPTYRRRHYSTDTQYF.

The sample holds a few counts of this clonotype. The chain is built from TRBV2 and TRBJ1-5, with TRBD1 matching 9 bases. Germline V CDR1 and CDR2: SNHLY, FYNNEI. V shed 5 bases and J 6 bases; nucleotides not matched to a gene: 8. The CDR3 length is 15 residues. This chain's CDR3 is CASSLDRGHTQPQHF. The CDR3 coding sequence is TGTGCCAGCAGTTTGGACAGGGGCCACACTCAGCCCCAGCATTTT.

This clonotype was counted at least ten times. The chain couples TRBV5-1 to TRBJ2-1, with D unclear. The germline V and J ends were trimmed by 6 bases and 5 bases, with 12 bases remaining between them. From germline, CDR1 is SGHRS and CDR2 YFSETQ. The CDR3 runs to 13 residues. CDR3 DNA sequence: TGCGCCAGCACCAAAGGGCCCGACAATGAGCAGTTCTTC. Translated, it gives CASTKGPDNEQFF. The full variable domain, its missing parts supplied by reference TRBV5-1 and TRBJ2-1, is KAGVTQTPRYLIKTRGQQVTLSCSPISGHRSVSWYQQTPGQGLQFLFEYFSETQRNKGNFPGRFSGRQFSNSRSEMNVSTLELGDSALYLCASTKGPDNEQFFGPGTRLTVL.

This clonotype was recorded at least ten times. The rearrangement joins TRBV20-1 to TRBJ1-5; D is perhaps TRBD1 (6 bases). CDR3 length: 13 residues. The germline V gene has CDR1 DFQATT and CDR2 SNEGSKA (reference sequence). The V end was cut by 6 bases, the J end by 2 bases, with 11 bases between. The CDR3 DNA reads as TGCAGTGCCAGGGGAGACGGCAATCAGCCCCAGCATTTT. This codes for CSARGDGNQPQHF.

This clonotype has only a few counts. This chain uses TRBV12-3 or TRBV12-4 with TRBJ1-5, with D unclear. Trimming pared 7 bases from V and 6 bases from J, leaving 13 bases between. The CDR3 consists of 13 residues. Here the CDR3 reads CASTSTLSQPQHF. CDR3 DNA sequence: TGTGCCAGCACCTCGACCCTTTCTCAGCCCCAGCATTTT.

This clonotype has ten or more counts. The genes are TRBV6-2 or TRBV6-3 and TRBJ1-1, with D possibly being TRBD1 (6 bases). V was trimmed by 4 bases and J by 3 bases, leaving 15 bases between them. The CDR3 totals 15 residues. Germline V lookup: CDR1 MNHEY, CDR2 SVGEGT. The CDR3 DNA is TGTGCCAGCAGTTCGGTGAGGGGGAAGGACACTGAAGCTTTCTTT. Translated: CASSSVRGKDTEAFF.

This rearrangement joins TRBV29-1 to TRBJ2-7; no reliable D call. The CDR3 sequence is 13 residues long. Germline V gene sequence: CDR1 SQVTM, CDR2 ANQGSEA. V lost 5 bases and J 1 base, leaving 12 bases between the germline ends. CDR3 in amino acids: CSVFHSTSYEQYF. CDR3 in DNA: TGCAGCGTTTTTCACAGCACATCCTACGAGCAGTACTTC.

There are a few counts of this clonotype. This chain joins TRBV24-1 and TRBJ2-1; the D gene is possibly TRBD2 (5 bases). The CDR3 is 15 residues long. V was clipped by 3 bases and J by 8 bases, with 16 bases between them. Germline values: CDR1 KGHDR, CDR2 SFDVKD. For the CDR3, the DNA is TGTGCCACCAGTGATACCCCCCGGGGAGAGGATGAGCAGTTCTTC. Residues: CATSDTPRGEDEQFF.

In its sample, this clonotype was seen many times. This sequence joins TRBV30 and TRBJ2-7, with D unresolved. V dropped 2 bases and J dropped 4 bases, with 9 bases sitting between them. Germline V gene data show CDR1 as GTSNPN and CDR2 as SVGIG (reference sequence). The CDR3 spans 12 residues. DNA of the CDR3: TGTGCCTGGAGTCTTGGGCAGTACGAGCAGTACTTC. Protein sequence: CAWSLGQYEQYF. Full variable domain (remainder filled in from reference TRBV30 and TRBJ2-7): SQTIHQWPATLVQPVGSPLSLECTVEGTSNPNLYWYRQAAGRGLQLLFYSVGIGQISSEVPQNLSASRPQDRQFILSSKKLLLSDSGFYLCAWSLGQYEQYFGPGTRLTVT.

This clonotype was observed a handful of times. The chain is built from TRBV7-8 and TRBJ1-2, with TRBD1 matching 12 bases. Germline V lookup: CDR1 SGHVS, CDR2 FQNEAQ. Trimming at V came to 1 base and at J to 7 bases, leaving 4 bases not matched to a gene. The CDR3 sequence is 15 residues long. The CDR3 protein is CASSLGGQGASGYTF. The DNA for the CDR3 is TGTGCCAGCAGCTTAGGGGGACAGGGGGCGAGTGGCTACACCTTC. The entire variable domain, with the rest obtained from reference TRBV7-8 and TRBJ1-2, is as follows: GAGVSQSPRYKVAKRGQDVALRCDPISGHVSLFWYQQALGQGPEFLTYFQNEAQLDKSGLPSDRFFAERPEGSVSTLKIQRTQQEDSAVYLCASSLGGQGASGYTFGSGTRLTVV.

This chain uses TRBV11-2 with TRBJ1-2, with D maybe TRBD1 (5 bases). Germline V gives CDR1 SGHAT, CDR2 FQNNGV. V was trimmed by 1 base and J by 0 bases, leaving 9 bases between them. This CDR3 is built from 15 residues. The DNA for the CDR3 is TGTGCCAGCAGCTTAGCAGGGATAGCTAACTATGGCTACACCTTC. It is translated as CASSLAGIANYGYTF.

The V and J genes are TRBV12-3 or TRBV12-4 and TRBJ2-4; D is unclear. Trimming cost V 3 bases and J 5 bases, with 11 bases left between them. The CDR3 spans 14 residues. The CDR3 DNA reads TGTGCCAGCAGTTTGAGTCAGGCTCAAAACATTCAGTACTTC. Amino acids: CASSLSQAQNIQYF.

This clonotype was recorded at least ten times. The rearrangement uses TRBV4-1 and TRBJ1-1; 9 nucleotides match TRBD1. The CDR3 is 18 amino acids. V was pared by 1 base and J by 4 bases, with 13 bases of the junction left unmatched. CDR1 is MGHRA and CDR2 is YSYEKL in the germline V gene. The CDR3 DNA sequence: TGCGCCAGCAGCCAAGTAAAGCCCTTACAGGGGGCTAGCACTGAAGCTTTCTTT. Its translation is CASSQVKPLQGASTEAFF.

The rearrangement uses TRBV24-1 and TRBJ2-3; TRBD1 aligns across 7 bases. Trimming at V came to 3 bases and at J to 5 bases, leaving 10 bases not matched to a gene. The CDR3 extends over 16 amino acids. Looked up from germline, CDR1 is KGHDR and CDR2 is SFDVKD. The CDR3 region has the DNA TGTGCCACCAGTGATCGCCGACAGGGACCGAAAGATACGCAGTATTTT. Its protein product is CATSDRRQGPKDTQYF.

V is TRBV18 and J is TRBJ2-2, with D possibly TRBD1 on 6 matching bases. This CDR3 is 15 amino acids long. Trimming stripped 4 bases from V and 4 bases from J, with 13 bases between. Germline V gives CDR1 KGHSH, CDR2 LQKENI. CDR3 in amino acids: CASSLGTTSTGELFF. In DNA, the CDR3 is TGTGCCAGCTCACTCGGGACAACAAGCACCGGGGAGCTGTTTTTT.